The clone carrying this TCR beta chain showed up many times. The antigen is undetermined. It was RNA transcripts that yielded the amplified TCR beta CDR3 regions. RT-PCR in the first round (using the HTBI primer set) targeted the TCR CDR3. TCRdb reanalysed the multiplex PCR reads using MiXCR and keeps one entry per CDR3 protein. Of a few hundred thousand distinct CDR3 sequences in the sample, around a sixth were seen once. This entry is derived from a study of T cells in Graves' hyperthyroidism and ophthalmopathy. The ends were cut back, 4 bases at V and 0 bases at J, with 31 bases in the middle. This CDR3 comprises 22 residues. Study-wide results and limits: The model anticipated ophthalmopathy a median around six months pre-onset.

The sample, blood from the first hyperthyroidism diagnosis, precedes any ophthalmopathy symptoms. This clonotype was obtained from a woman between 18 and 29 years old with Graves' hyperthyroidism that later progressed to Graves' ophthalmopathy. The chain recombines TRBV12-3 or TRBV12-4 with TRBJ2-1; D could derive from TRBD1 or TRBD2 (6 bases each). Sequenced: blood. The CDR3, as DNA: TGTGCCAGCAGTTCCCCCGTGAACAGGGAGGAATTCGCCCAAAGCTCCTACAATGAGCAGTTCTTC. Protein: CASSSPVNREEFAQSSYNEQFF.